The present entry profiles one TCR beta chain with its context. Antigen: not known. It was with 60 Vbeta and 13 Jbeta primers that the PCR ran. Clones were read by immunoSEQ multiplex PCR, and TCRdb kept only the in-frame ones, dropping some. The sample holds roughly 180,000 clones, around 80% seen once. Germline CDR1 SGHVS, CDR2 FQNEAQ. CDR3 size: 16 residues. V was clipped by 0 bases and J by 4 bases; unmatched bases: 7. These data come from a study of cytomegalovirus exposure and HLA in healthy donors. General observations from the study: About 90% or about 30% of the time was how often most TCR beta V segments were productive, according to an earlier analysis. The records held CMV serostatus as the only immune exposure information. Usually a TCR sequence was rare, but some public TCRs were found in many donors.

The receptor was derived from a girl aged 2-10 years in good health and CMV-seropositive. The J gene is TRBJ2-7, the V gene TRBV7-8; 9 bases match TRBD2. Sequenced: PBMCs. The CDR3 loop reads CASSLAGREGKYEQYF. The CDR3 DNA reads as TGTGCCAGCAGCTTAGCAGGGCGGGAGGGCAAATACGAGCAGTACTTC.